This T cell receptor beta chain came from a study of blood T cells in healthy people across ages. A second PCR of roughly 7 to 11 cycles used a sample-barcoded 5' primer and a J-beta primer mix. One entry per CDR3 protein, called by TCRdb with MiXCR from the 5' RACE reads. The sample contains about 800,000 distinct CDR3 sequences, 25% of which appear only once. The donors, healthy Caucasians from Russia, were aged about 6 to 95. Peripheral blood from each donor was collected in a volume of about 10 milliliters. The CDR3 runs 19 residues. Trimming took 5 bases from V and 0 from J, leaving 23 bases between them. Germline V lookup: CDR1 MDHEN, CDR2 SYDVKM. The same data also contributed to another study, on T cells of mothers and their children.

This clonotype was obtained from a boy aged 5-17 years in good health. V gene TRBV28 combines with J gene TRBJ1-5, with TRBD1 as a possible D gene (5 bases). The sequenced material came from blood. Here the CDR3 DNA reads TGTGCCAGCAGTCCCGGGGCAGAAGACTCTCCGGATAGCAATCAGCCCCAGCATTTT. Translating gives CASSPGAEDSPDSNQPQHF.